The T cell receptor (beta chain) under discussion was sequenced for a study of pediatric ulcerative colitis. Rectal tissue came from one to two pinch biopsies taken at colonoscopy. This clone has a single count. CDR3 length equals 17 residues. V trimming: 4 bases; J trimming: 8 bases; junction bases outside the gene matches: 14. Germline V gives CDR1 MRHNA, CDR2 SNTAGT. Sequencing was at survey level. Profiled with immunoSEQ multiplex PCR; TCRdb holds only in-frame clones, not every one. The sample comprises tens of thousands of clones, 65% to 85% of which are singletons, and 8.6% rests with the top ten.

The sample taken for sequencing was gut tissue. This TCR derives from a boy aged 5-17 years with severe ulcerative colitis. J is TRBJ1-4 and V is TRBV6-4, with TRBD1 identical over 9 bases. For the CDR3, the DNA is TGTGCCAGCAGTGTCTTCGGCACAGGGGGCTGGGGAGAAAAACTGTTTTTT. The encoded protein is CASSVFGTGGWGEKLFF.